This T cell receptor beta chain is from a study of blood T cell repertoires in COVID-19. About the study: PBMCs, B-cell-depleted T cells, or T cells provided the cDNA or gDNA that made up the material.

With 1 base removed from V and 0 bases from J, the gap between germline ends came to 6 bases. Germline CDR1 and CDR2: MNHEY and SVGAGI. The CDR3 has 14 residues. Only in-frame clones appear in the TCRdb table, and some are missing; sequencing was by immunoSEQ multiplex PCR. The table lists 250,000 to 300,000 clones, around 90% of them singletons, with roughly 1.1% in the top ten. This clone occurred a few times. Sample: PBMCs or T cells enriched from blood (not recorded which). The TCR was taken from a woman in her 30s who had recovered from COVID-19. V is TRBV6-5 and J is TRBJ1-1; D unclear. CDR3 in DNA: TGTGCCAGCAGTTACTTAGGAGTGAACACTGAAGCTTTCTTT. Its translation is CASSYLGVNTEAFF.